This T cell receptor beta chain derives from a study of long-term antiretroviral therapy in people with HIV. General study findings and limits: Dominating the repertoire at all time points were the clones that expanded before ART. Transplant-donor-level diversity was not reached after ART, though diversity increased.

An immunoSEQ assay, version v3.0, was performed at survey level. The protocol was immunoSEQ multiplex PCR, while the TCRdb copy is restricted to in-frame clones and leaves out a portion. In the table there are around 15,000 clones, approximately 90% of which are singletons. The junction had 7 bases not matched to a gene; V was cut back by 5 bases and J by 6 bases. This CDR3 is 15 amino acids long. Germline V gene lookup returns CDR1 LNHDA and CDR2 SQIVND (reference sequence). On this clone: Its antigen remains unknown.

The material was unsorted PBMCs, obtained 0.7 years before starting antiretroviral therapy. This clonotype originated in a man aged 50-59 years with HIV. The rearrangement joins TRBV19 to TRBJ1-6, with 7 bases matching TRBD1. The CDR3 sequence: CASSSQRDSNSPLHF. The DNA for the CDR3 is TGTGCCAGTAGTTCCCAGAGGGACAGTAATTCACCCCTCCACTTT. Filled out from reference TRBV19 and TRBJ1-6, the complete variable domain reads DGGITQSPKYLFRKEGQNVTLSCEQNLNHDAMYWYRQDPGQGLRLIYYSQIVNDFQKGDIAEGYSVSREKKESFPLTVTSAQKNPTAFYLCASSSQRDSNSPLHFGNGTRLTVT.